The 28 T cell receptor beta chains reported below all come from one sample, sequenced in a study of blood T cell repertoires in COVID-19. Using immunoSEQ multiplex PCR, the repertoire was profiled, and TCRdb retains in-frame clones only, with some absent. The table lists under 300,000 clones, 70% to 90% of them singletons. Input material: peripheral blood. These receptors were taken from a man aged 45-60 years with acute or convalescent COVID-19.

The chain couples TRBV7-2 to TRBJ1-1; TRBD1 is a possible D gene (6 bases). Trimming removed 6 bases at V and 1 base at J, with 9 bases between. This CDR3 has 13 amino acids. Germline CDR1 and CDR2: SGHTA and FQGNSA. CDR3 protein: CASSRQENTEAFF. The DNA of the CDR3 is TGTGCCAGCAGTAGACAGGAGAACACTGAAGCTTTCTTT.

J is TRBJ1-3 and V is TRBV11-3; D is possibly TRBD1 (5 bases). Germline V CDR1 and CDR2: SGHNT, YENEEA. V lost 4 bases and J 9 bases, leaving 10 bases between the germline ends. The CDR3 contains 12 residues. The CDR3 sequence: CASSWGDGTIYF. In DNA, the CDR3 is TGTGCCAGCAGCTGGGGGGATGGCACCATATATTTT.

The chain couples TRBV27 to TRBJ1-3, with a weak D call TRBD1 (5 bases). CDR1 MNHEY and CDR2 SMNVEV come from the germline V gene (reference sequence). V shed 2 bases and J shed 9 bases, with 17 bases lying between them. This CDR3 has 15 residues. In DNA form, the CDR3 reads TGTGCCAGCAGTTTAAATGGGGGACTCGGGGGCACCATATATTTT. Translated, it gives CASSLNGGLGGTIYF.

A remark on this clone: Distinct nucleotide sequences in the sample also encode this CDR3. The chain recombines TRBV3-1 (or the pseudogene TRBV3-2) with TRBJ2-7; 8 nucleotides agree with TRBD2. V trimming: 4 bases; J trimming: 3 bases; junction bases outside the gene matches: 5. This CDR3 spans 14 amino acids. CDR1 is LGHDT, CDR2 YNNKEL, per germline (reference sequence). Written as DNA, the CDR3 is TGTGCCAGCAGCCCCGGTCTAGCGGGCTACGAGCAGTACTTC. Translation gives CASSPGLAGYEQYF.

The chain combines TRBV27 with TRBJ1-3, with TRBD1 identical over 7 bases. V lost 6 bases, J lost 0 bases, and 5 bases stayed unmatched. Looked up from germline, CDR1 is MNHEY and CDR2 is SMNVEV (reference sequence). This CDR3 is built from 15 residues. The CDR3 loop is CASRPGQSSGNTIYF. The CDR3 DNA is TGTGCCAGCAGACCGGGACAGTCCTCTGGAAACACCATATATTTT.

The chain couples TRBV6-1 to TRBJ2-1; 7 bases are shared with TRBD2. Germline CDR1 MNHNS, CDR2 SASEGT. This CDR3 region has 16 residues. Trimming took 3 bases from V and 6 from J; bases not matched to a gene: 11. The CDR3 nucleotides read TGTGCCAGCAGTGAGCCGAGCGGGACCCTTGGCAATGAGCAGTTCTTC. Its translation is CASSEPSGTLGNEQFF.

The V call is TRBV10-3, the J call TRBJ2-7; D remains ambiguous. The CDR3 is 11 amino acids. Germline loops: CDR1 ENHRY, CDR2 SYGVKD. The V and J ends lost 8 bases and 3 bases respectively, with 8 bases between them. CDR3 coding DNA: TGTGCCATCCAGGCCCACTACGAGCAGTACTTC. As protein: CAIQAHYEQYF.

This clone occurred a few times. This chain links TRBV7-8 with TRBJ1-2; D may be TRBD1 (6 bases). Germline V gives CDR1 SGHVS, CDR2 FQNEAQ. V was cut by 5 bases and J by 4 bases, with 11 bases left in between. The CDR3 is 13 residues long. CDR3 DNA: TGTGCCAGCAGCCCGGGAGGGGGCTATGGCTACACCTTC. Translation gives CASSPGGGYGYTF. Full variable domain (remainder filled in from reference TRBV7-8 and TRBJ1-2): GAGVSQSPRYKVAKRGQDVALRCDPISGHVSLFWYQQALGQGPEFLTYFQNEAQLDKSGLPSDRFFAERPEGSVSTLKIQRTQQEDSAVYLCASSPGGGYGYTFGSGTRLTVV.

The chain combines TRBV3-1 (or the pseudogene TRBV3-2) with TRBJ2-6; D is uncertain. V was cut by 2 bases and J by 4 bases, with 9 bases left in between. The CDR3 consists of 15 residues. Germline CDR1 reads LGHDT; CDR2 reads YNNKEL (reference sequence). Written as DNA, the CDR3 is TGTGCCAGCAGCCAAAGCTCATTGGGGGCCAACGTCCTGACTTTC. This translates into CASSQSSLGANVLTF.

Comments on this clone: A read error may produce the germline difference seen at one junction end. The V and J genes are TRBV27 and TRBJ2-1; 8 nucleotides match TRBD1. CDR1 and CDR2 from the germline V gene are MNHEY and SMNVEV (reference sequence). The CDR3 is 14 residues long. The CDR3 region is CASGFGQGVDEQFF. The CDR3 region has the DNA TGTGCCAGCGGTTTCGGACAGGGAGTCGATGAGCAGTTCTTC.

Of note for this clone: The junction departs from germline at one end; a sequencing error may be responsible. The V call is TRBV25-1, the J call TRBJ2-1, with TRBD2 matching over 9 bases. This CDR3 contains 15 residues. Germline assignment: CDR1 MGHDK and CDR2 SYGVNS. CDR3 protein: CASRRRGGSDNEQFF. The CDR3 coding sequence is TGTGCCAGCAGACGGCGGGGGGGCTCCGACAATGAGCAGTTCTTC.

The CDR3 loop reads CASSLKRGGYEQYF. CDR3 DNA sequence: TGTGCCAGCAGCTTAAAGCGGGGGGGCTACGAGCAGTACTTC. The chain uses TRBV13 and TRBJ2-7, with 10 nucleotides matching TRBD2. Germline assignment: CDR1 PRHDT and CDR2 FYEKMQ (reference sequence). V lost 2 bases and J lost 3; bases outside the gene matches: 1. This CDR3 spans 14 amino acids.

The V and J genes are TRBV7-9 and TRBJ1-2, with 8 bases that match TRBD1. Germline loops: CDR1 SEHNR, CDR2 FQNEAQ (reference sequence). The CDR3 extends over 15 amino acids. After removal of 5 bases from V and 4 bases from J, the junction contained 9 bases not matched to a gene. Here the CDR3 DNA reads TGTGCCAGCAGCCCCACCCTCAGGGGGCCCTATGGCTACACCTTC. Encoded protein: CASSPTLRGPYGYTF.

This chain links TRBV9 with TRBJ2-7; TRBD2 agrees at 8 bases. The CDR3 runs 16 residues. Trimming removed 1 base from V and 0 bases from J; junction bases left unmatched: 6. Germline V gives CDR1 SGDLS, CDR2 YYNGEE. The CDR3 sequence is CASSVRSSGTSYEQYF. CDR3 coding DNA: TGTGCCAGCAGCGTACGGAGTAGCGGGACCTCCTACGAGCAGTACTTC. Based on the CDR3 plus reference TRBV9 and TRBJ2-7, the full variable domain is DSGVTQTPKHLITATGQRVTLRCSPRSGDLSVYWYQQSLDQGLQFLIQYYNGEERAKGNILERFSAQQFPDLHSELNLSSLELGDSALYFCASSVRSSGTSYEQYFGPGTRLTVT.

The V call is TRBV6-4, the J call TRBJ2-1, with TRBD2 as a possible D gene (5 bases). This CDR3 has 14 residues. Between the trimmed V and J ends, which lost 2 bases and 4 bases, there was a span of 9 bases. In germline, CDR1 is MRHNA, CDR2 SNTAGT. In nucleotides, the CDR3 is TGTGCCAGCAGTGACGGCCCGGGATACAATGAGCAGTTCTTC. This sequence encodes CASSDGPGYNEQFF.

The chain is built from TRBV11-2 and TRBJ2-7; 8 nucleotides align to TRBD1. V lost 5 bases and J lost 5; bases outside the gene matches: 17. This CDR3 is built from 17 residues. Germline CDR1 and CDR2: SGHAT and FQNNGV. DNA for the CDR3: TGTGCCAGCAGCCCAACGGTAGGGAGGACAGGGCGGAACGAGCAGTACTTC. Residues: CASSPTVGRTGRNEQYF.

This clone was detected a few times. The chain is built from TRBV5-7 and TRBJ1-6; a weak D match, TRBD1 (6 bases). TRBV5-7 is noted as an ORF with a role that remains uncertain. V lost 2 bases to trimming and J lost 8 bases, with 17 bases between them. The CDR3 is 16 amino acids. DNA for the CDR3: TGTGCCAGCAGCTTTCGTCTGCAGGGGAGTGATTCACCCCTCCACTTT. Its protein is CASSFRLQGSDSPLHF.

This clone was found once. The chain carries TRBV9 and TRBJ2-1; tentative D call: TRBD2 (6 bases). V was trimmed by 0 bases and J by 9 bases, leaving 13 bases between them. CDR1 and CDR2 (germline): SGDLS, YYNGEE. CDR3 length: 14 amino acids. In DNA form, the CDR3 reads TGTGCCAGCAGCGTAGTGGACCTGGGGGGTGAGCAGTTCTTC. Translation: CASSVVDLGGEQFF. The variable domain in full, completed from reference TRBV9 and TRBJ2-1, reads DSGVTQTPKHLITATGQRVTLRCSPRSGDLSVYWYQQSLDQGLQFLIQYYNGEERAKGNILERFSAQQFPDLHSELNLSSLELGDSALYFCASSVVDLGGEQFFGPGTRLTVL.

V and J are TRBV5-1 and TRBJ2-3; TRBD2 might be the D (6 bases). Germline loops: CDR1 SGHRS, CDR2 YFSETQ. V was clipped by 4 bases and J by 1 base, with 13 bases between them. The CDR3 contains 15 residues. CDR3 loop: CASSRPGLGTDTQYF. For the CDR3, the DNA is TGCGCCAGCAGCCGCCCGGGACTGGGCACAGATACGCAGTATTTT.

The chain joins TRBV9 to TRBJ2-2; D is perhaps TRBD2 (6 bases). Trimming removed 0 bases from V and 7 bases from J, with 13 bases in between. CDR1 is SGDLS and CDR2 is YYNGEE in the germline V gene. The CDR3 spans 15 residues. The CDR3 sequence: CASSVVRDSFGELFF. The DNA for the CDR3 is TGTGCCAGCAGCGTAGTGCGGGATAGCTTCGGGGAGCTGTTTTTT.

The CDR3 DNA follows: TGCAGCGTTGGTTTTCAGGGGGGTTGGTATGGCTACACCTTC. As protein: CSVGFQGGWYGYTF. The chain is built from TRBV29-1 and TRBJ1-2, with 7 bases fitting TRBD1. The V segment lost 4 bases and the J segment 5 bases; nucleotides outside the gene matches: 10. Germline loops: CDR1 SQVTM, CDR2 ANQGSEA. This CDR3 spans 14 amino acids.

The V gene is TRBV27, the J gene TRBJ1-3; D not resolved. The ends were cut back, 3 bases at V and 2 bases at J, with 8 bases in the middle. Germline CDR1 MNHEY, CDR2 SMNVEV (reference sequence). The CDR3 totals 14 residues. The CDR3 is CASSFSGAGNTIYF. The CDR3 coding sequence is TGTGCCAGCAGTTTCTCGGGAGCTGGAAACACCATATATTTT.

The chain has TRBV28 and TRBJ1-1; D is unclear. The length of the CDR3 is 12 residues. V was cut by 2 bases and J by 5 bases, with 6 bases left in between. Germline V CDR1 and CDR2: MDHEN, SYDVKM. The CDR3 coding sequence is TGTGCCAGCAGTTTACGGGAGACTGAAGCTTTCTTT. It translates to CASSLRETEAFF.

This clone came up a few times. V usage is TRBV6-2 or TRBV6-3 and J usage is TRBJ1-2; TRBD1 aligns across 7 bases. CDR1 and CDR2 from the germline V gene are MNHEY and SVGEGT. J lost 6 bases, V lost 6 bases, and 13 bases had no gene match. This CDR3 contains 15 residues. DNA for the CDR3: TGTGCCAGCAGCTCCCCCCGGACAGGACTCGATGGCTACACCTTC. Amino acids: CASSSPRTGLDGYTF.

The chain is built from TRBV10-1 and TRBJ2-1; a possible D gene is TRBD1 (6 bases). This CDR3 contains 13 residues. Germline CDR1 reads WNHNN; CDR2 reads SYGVQD (reference sequence). Trimming shortened V by 8 bases and J by 10 bases, and 18 bases separated the two germline ends. The CDR3 nucleotides read TGCGCCAGCGGGGGCCGGGATAGGGACGAGCAGTTCTTC. The encoded protein is CASGGRDRDEQFF.

This clone was recorded a few times. V is TRBV2 and J is TRBJ1-2; 8 positions agree with TRBD1. V gave up 6 bases and J gave up 7 bases; unmatched junction bases: 10. CDR1 is SNHLY and CDR2 is FYNNEI in the germline V gene. The CDR3 contains 14 residues. The CDR3 DNA is TGTGCCAGCAGCGAAACAGGGGGGCTGGGTGGCTACACCTTC. It is translated as CASSETGGLGGYTF.

Only a few counts were recorded for this clone. The chain has TRBV27 and TRBJ2-7; TRBD2 matches 9 bases. The trim removed 5 bases at V and 6 bases at J, leaving 2 bases unmatched. This CDR3 spans 12 amino acids. Germline CDR1 reads MNHEY; CDR2 reads SMNVEV (reference sequence). CDR3: CASSALAGEQYF. DNA for the CDR3: TGTGCCAGCAGTGCACTAGCGGGCGAGCAGTACTTC.

V usage is TRBV5-1 and J usage is TRBJ2-7, with 8 bases matching TRBD1. This CDR3 comprises 15 residues. Germline CDR1 SGHRS, CDR2 YFSETQ. The ends lost 5 bases at V and 2 bases at J; junction bases unmatched: 9. The CDR3 DNA sequence: TGCGCCAGCAGTCCCTTTACGGACAGGGCCTACGAGCAGTACTTC. Amino acids: CASSPFTDRAYEQYF.